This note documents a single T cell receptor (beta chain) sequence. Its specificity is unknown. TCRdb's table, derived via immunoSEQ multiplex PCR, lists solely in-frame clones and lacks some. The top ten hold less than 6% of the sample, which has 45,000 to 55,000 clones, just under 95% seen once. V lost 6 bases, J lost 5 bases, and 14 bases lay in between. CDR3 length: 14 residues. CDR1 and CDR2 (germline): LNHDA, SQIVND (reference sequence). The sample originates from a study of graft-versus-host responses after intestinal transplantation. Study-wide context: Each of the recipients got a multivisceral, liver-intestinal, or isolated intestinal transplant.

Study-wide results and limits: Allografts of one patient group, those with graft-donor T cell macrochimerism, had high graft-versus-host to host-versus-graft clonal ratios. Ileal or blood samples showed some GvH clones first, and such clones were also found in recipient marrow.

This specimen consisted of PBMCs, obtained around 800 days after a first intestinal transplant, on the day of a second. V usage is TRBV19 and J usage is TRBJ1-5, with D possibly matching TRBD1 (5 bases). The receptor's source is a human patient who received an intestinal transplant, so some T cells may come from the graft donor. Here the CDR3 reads CASRLQGSDQPQHF. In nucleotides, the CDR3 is TGTGCCAGTAGACTCCAGGGAAGCGATCAGCCCCAGCATTTT.